This T cell receptor beta chain was observed in a study of pediatric ulcerative colitis (dated by TCRdb to about 2019). Notes on the research overall: Pancolitis was present in over 5 ulcerative colitis patients and left-sided colitis in two, and histology consistent with ulcerative colitis was found in all of these patients. From eight or nine newly diagnosed, treatment-naive pediatric ulcerative colitis patients and a few non-IBD control children, paired blood and rectal samples were collected. By Pediatric Ulcerative Colitis Activity Index, mild disease was classified in two patients, moderate disease in four and acute severe colitis in three. The paper's findings and limits, for the study overall: For technical reasons, substantially fewer templates were yielded by the blood samples of a couple of patients, and these blood samples were excluded from blood-rectal overlap analysis. Because repertoires came from total lymphocyte DNA, patterns in rare subsets such as regulatory T cells may not be reflected. A couple of rectal CDR3 clonotypes were found in every ulcerative colitis patient but in no control. Compared with controls, ulcerative colitis patients showed significantly higher autologous blood-rectal clonal overlap, a finding that suggests increased T cell trafficking to inflamed tissue. The healthy control group was small, with only four individuals. Rectal repertoire features separated controls, mild-moderate and acute severe colitis patients; acute severe colitis showed reduced rectal diversity due to clonal expansions.

Rearranged CDR3 beta regions were amplified from genomic DNA with multiplex V and J primers using the immunoSEQ TRB Survey service. Survey-level sequencing depth of up to 500,000 reads per sample was used to keep depth equal across samples. Libraries were purified, pooled and sequenced on Illumina technology. The published analysis was carried out like this. immunoSEQ online tools were used for productive clonality, sample overlap, pairwise scatters, CDR3 beta length, V/D/J gene usage and productiveness. Calculated diversity was the number of unique rearrangements divided by total templates times 100; Shannon and Simpson indices were also computed. Principal component analysis was performed on Z-score normalized data with the R prcomp function and the ggbiplot package. Morisita's index was used to quantify blood-rectal clonal overlap within each subject. The immuneACCESS repertoire file appears here via TCRdb, limited to in-frame rearrangements. These files lack a portion of the clones; in checked studies, under half of the deficit traces to unresolved V genes, and the cause of the others is not known. That table gives V, J and clone size, and the DNA gave D and trimming. The sample records about 64,000 clones, 77% of which are singletons. Jointly, the top ten make up roughly 5.2% of the sample.

From the cysteine up to the phenylalanine, the CDR3 has a length of 14 residues. The kept DNA is CDR3 alone, 42 bases in frame from the first base. Comment on this clone: Its binding antigen is unknown. No base quality information exists; no much larger clone differs at one position.

Ulcerative colitis patients had received no immunosuppressive medication before the diagnostic colonoscopy. Blood was sampled at the same time as the colonoscopy. The Wizard kit (Promega) was used to extract genomic DNA from the blood and intestinal samples. This TCR came from a boy aged 5 to 17 with moderate ulcerative colitis. Material for sequencing was blood. This chain is built from TRBV21-1 and TRBJ2-5; no DNA check was done on the table's D call, TRBD1. TRBV21-1 constitutes a pseudogene. Here is the DNA: TGTGCCAGCAGCAAAGACAGGGGGCAAGAGACCCAGTACTTC. Translated, this gives CASSKDRGQETQYF.